Following are 30 T cell receptor beta chains from one sample sequenced in a study of cytomegalovirus exposure and HLA in healthy donors. The PCR had 60 Vbeta and 13 Jbeta primers. Sequencing used immunoSEQ multiplex PCR; TCRdb keeps in-frame clones, though not all of them. This sample has 85,000 to 120,000 clones, with roughly four fifths found just once. The sample comprised PBMCs. The receptors originated from a male donor in good health and CMV-seropositive.

CDR3 bases: TGTGCCAGCATTCTCCGATCAGCGGGAGTTAACTACAATGAGCAGTTCTTC. Protein product: CASILRSAGVNYNEQFF. The rearrangement links TRBV27 to TRBJ2-1; 8 bases map to TRBD2. V shed 7 bases and J 3 bases; nucleotides not matched to a gene: 14. Germline V gene data show CDR1 as MNHEY and CDR2 as SMNVEV (reference sequence). The CDR3 sequence is 17 residues long.

This clone occurred a few times. V gene TRBV14 combines with J gene TRBJ2-3; D might be TRBD1 (5 bases). V was clipped by 3 bases and J by 6 bases, with 13 bases between them. Germline CDR1 and CDR2: SGHDN and FVKESK. CDR3 length: 14 residues. The CDR3 coding sequence is TGTGCCAGCAGCCAGGGGCTACCTCCGGATACGCAGTATTTT. Protein: CASSQGLPPDTQYF.

The chain uses TRBV10-3 and TRBJ1-5; D remains ambiguous. The V end was cut by 0 bases, the J end by 5 bases, with 8 bases between. The CDR3 consists of 14 residues. Germline assignment: CDR1 ENHRY and CDR2 SYGVKD. This CDR3 reads CAISESQQDQPQHF. The CDR3 DNA reads as TGTGCCATCAGTGAGTCTCAGCAGGATCAGCCCCAGCATTTT.

This clone has a handful of counts. V gene TRBV4-3 combines with J gene TRBJ2-1; the match to TRBD2 covers 7 bases. CDR3 size: 15 residues. Looked up from germline, CDR1 is LGHNA and CDR2 is YSLEER. Losses at the gene ends were 5 bases for V and 5 bases for J; bases not matched to a gene: 9. CDR3 loop: CASSFGGEGNNEQFF. For the CDR3, the DNA is TGCGCCAGCAGCTTTGGAGGGGAGGGGAACAATGAGCAGTTCTTC.

This clone was seen once. The V and J genes are TRBV5-1 and TRBJ2-5; 14 positions match TRBD2. The CDR3 is made up of 17 amino acids. The V gene end was trimmed by 3 bases and the J gene end by 5 bases; junction bases not matched to a gene: 9. Germline assignment: CDR1 SGHRS and CDR2 YFSETQ. CDR3 DNA: TGCGCCAGCAGCTCGGGACTAGCGGGGGCCAGGGTCGAGACCCAGTACTTC. This encodes CASSSGLAGARVETQYF.

J is TRBJ1-2 and V is TRBV7-8, with D possibly matching TRBD1 (5 bases). V was clipped by 1 base and J by 8 bases, with 17 bases between them. The CDR3 has 15 residues. Germline V lookup: CDR1 SGHVS, CDR2 FQNEAQ. The CDR3 bases are TGTGCCAGCAGCTTAGGGACGCGGGGCAGTGGCGGCTACACCTTC. It translates to CASSLGTRGSGGYTF. The full variable domain, completed using reference TRBV7-8 and TRBJ1-2, is GAGVSQSPRYKVAKRGQDVALRCDPISGHVSLFWYQQALGQGPEFLTYFQNEAQLDKSGLPSDRFFAERPEGSVSTLKIQRTQQEDSAVYLCASSLGTRGSGGYTFGSGTRLTVV.

V is TRBV28 and J is TRBJ1-4; TRBD1 matches 10 bases. The ends lost 5 bases at V and 8 bases at J; junction bases unmatched: 8. The CDR3 loop spans 15 amino acids. Per the germline V gene, CDR1 is MDHEN and CDR2 is SYDVKM. CDR3 sequence reads: CASSITGQGWEKLFF. The CDR3 nucleotides read TGTGCCAGCAGTATAACGGGACAGGGGTGGGAAAAACTGTTTTTT.

V and J are TRBV14 and TRBJ2-6, with D unresolved. V lost 9 bases, J lost 4 bases, and 7 bases lay in between. Germline loops: CDR1 SGHDN, CDR2 FVKESK. The CDR3 is 12 amino acids. Here the CDR3 DNA reads TGTGCCAGTTCTACGGGGGCCAACGTCCTGACTTTC. Amino acid sequence: CASSTGANVLTF.

The rearrangement joins TRBV4-1 to TRBJ2-1; D uncertain. Deletions cut 4 bases from V and 7 bases from J, with 17 bases between. CDR3 length: 15 amino acids. CDR1 is MGHRA and CDR2 is YSYEKL in the germline V gene. The CDR3 loop is CASSPINTPGNEQFF. CDR3 DNA: TGCGCCAGCAGCCCCATTAATACACCCGGGAATGAGCAGTTCTTC.

CDR3: CASRDTSYNEQFF. The CDR3 region has the DNA TGTGCCAGCCGGGACACCTCCTACAATGAGCAGTTCTTC. J is TRBJ2-1 and V is TRBV2, with a possible D match to TRBD1 (6 bases). Germline V gene data show CDR1 as SNHLY and CDR2 as FYNNEI. CDR3 length: 13 residues. V lost 8 bases to trimming and J lost 0 bases, with 8 bases between them.

The V gene is TRBV2, the J gene TRBJ2-7, with a tentative D call TRBD1 (5 bases). Per the germline V gene, CDR1 is SNHLY and CDR2 is FYNNEI. Trimming took 7 bases from V and 3 from J, leaving 7 bases between them. The CDR3 spans 11 residues. The CDR3, as DNA: TGTGCCAGCACCCAGGGCTACGAGCAGTACTTC. It specifies CASTQGYEQYF.

J is TRBJ2-5 and V is TRBV4-2; the match to TRBD2 covers 10 bases. CDR1 is LGHNA, CDR2 YNFKEQ, per germline. This CDR3 has 15 amino acids. J was trimmed by 6 bases and V by 1 base; bases with no gene match: 5. The CDR3 loop is CASSQGLAGVQTQYF. In DNA form, the CDR3 reads TGTGCCAGCAGCCAAGGGCTAGCGGGAGTTCAGACCCAGTACTTC.

This chain connects TRBV19 to TRBJ1-6; D gene ambiguous. The V end lost 7 bases, the J end lost 10 bases, and 20 bases lay between the germline ends. Germline V gene lookup returns CDR1 LNHDA and CDR2 SQIVND (reference sequence). The CDR3 sequence is 15 residues long. CDR3: CASNPSRQTASPLHF. The DNA of the CDR3 is TGTGCCAGTAACCCTTCTAGGCAGACGGCCTCACCCCTCCACTTT. Variable domain in full (rest from reference TRBV19 and TRBJ1-6): DGGITQSPKYLFRKEGQNVTLSCEQNLNHDAMYWYRQDPGQGLRLIYYSQIVNDFQKGDIAEGYSVSREKKESFPLTVTSAQKNPTAFYLCASNPSRQTASPLHFGNGTRLTVT.

This clone was detected only once. V usage is TRBV5-1 and J usage is TRBJ2-7, with a weak D call TRBD2 (6 bases). Trimming cost V 2 bases and J 7 bases, with 13 bases left between them. This CDR3 has 13 amino acids. Germline V CDR1 and CDR2: SGHRS, YFSETQ. This CDR3 reads CASSFTGEGEQYF. The CDR3 DNA follows: TGCGCCAGCAGCTTTACGGGAGAGGGGGAGCAGTACTTC. Full variable domain (remainder filled in from reference TRBV5-1 and TRBJ2-7): KAGVTQTPRYLIKTRGQQVTLSCSPISGHRSVSWYQQTPGQGLQFLFEYFSETQRNKGNFPGRFSGRQFSNSRSEMNVSTLELGDSALYLCASSFTGEGEQYFGPGTRLTVT.

The rearrangement uses TRBV5-4 and TRBJ2-7; 9 nucleotides line up with TRBD1. J gave up 5 bases and V 0 bases, and 9 bases lay outside the gene matches. This CDR3 has 16 amino acids. Germline-derived CDR1 and CDR2 are SGHNT and YYREEE (reference sequence). As DNA, the CDR3 is TGTGCCAGCAGCTTGGTAGGGACAGGGAGGACCCACGAGCAGTACTTC. Residues: CASSLVGTGRTHEQYF.

V usage is TRBV7-2 and J usage is TRBJ2-5; 10 nucleotides align to TRBD1. V was clipped by 1 base and J by 7 bases; unmatched bases: 12. This CDR3 has 17 amino acids. The germline gives CDR1 SGHTA, CDR2 FQGNSA. The CDR3 region is CASSLEGTGALPGTQYF. CDR3 DNA: TGTGCCAGCAGCTTAGAGGGGACAGGGGCGCTACCAGGGACCCAGTACTTC.

The rearrangement links TRBV28 to TRBJ1-1; TRBD1 aligns across 8 bases. J was trimmed by 6 bases and V by 5 bases; bases with no gene match: 11. The CDR3 contains 15 residues. CDR1 and CDR2 (germline): MDHEN, SYDVKM. CDR3: CASSRPTGDLPEAFF. The CDR3 DNA reads as TGTGCCAGCAGTCGTCCGACAGGGGACCTCCCTGAAGCTTTCTTT.

This rearrangement joins TRBV28 to TRBJ1-5, with unresolved D. The CDR3 is 16 amino acids. Germline V gene data show CDR1 as MDHEN and CDR2 as SYDVKM. Between the trimmed V and J ends, which lost 5 bases and 2 bases, there was a span of 16 bases. The CDR3 reads CASSPPAGWRNQPQHF. CDR3 in DNA: TGTGCCAGCAGTCCCCCCGCCGGGTGGCGCAATCAGCCCCAGCATTTT. The whole variable domain, remainder taken from reference TRBV28 and TRBJ1-5, is DVKVTQSSRYLVKRTGEKVFLECVQDMDHENMFWYRQDPGLGLRLIYFSYDVKMKEKGDIPEGYSVSREKKERFSLILESASTNQTSMYLCASSPPAGWRNQPQHFGDGTRLSIL.

Only a few counts were recorded for this clone. The V and J genes are TRBV7-9 and TRBJ2-6; 7 nucleotides align to TRBD1. Trimming removed 2 bases from V and 0 bases from J; junction bases left unmatched: 7. Germline lookup yields CDR1 SEHNR and CDR2 FQNEAQ (reference sequence). The CDR3 is 18 residues long. CDR3 loop: CASSLRQGELSGANVLTF. The CDR3 DNA reads TGTGCCAGCAGCTTACGGCAGGGGGAACTCTCTGGGGCCAACGTCCTGACTTTC.

The gene calls are TRBV6-5 and TRBJ2-7; 8 nucleotides agree with TRBD2. J lost 1 base, V lost 7 bases, and 6 bases had no gene match. This CDR3 region has 14 residues. Per germline, CDR1 MNHEY and CDR2 SVGAGI. In DNA, the CDR3 is TGTGCCAGCACGCCAGCGGGAGCTTCCTACGAGCAGTACTTC. The encoded protein is CASTPAGASYEQYF.

V and J are TRBV5-1 and TRBJ1-1, with D possibly TRBD1 on 5 matching bases. The ends were cut back, 4 bases at V and 7 bases at J, with 14 bases in the middle. This CDR3 region has 13 residues. In germline, CDR1 is SGHRS, CDR2 YFSETQ. CDR3 in amino acids: CASSPGRTGEAFF. As DNA, the CDR3 is TGCGCCAGCAGCCCCGGACGTACAGGTGAAGCTTTCTTT.

The rearrangement links TRBV7-9 to TRBJ2-5; 7 bases fit TRBD1. Trimming removed 4 bases from V and 4 bases from J; junction bases left unmatched: 9. In germline, CDR1 is SEHNR, CDR2 FQNEAQ (reference sequence). This CDR3 contains 15 residues. CDR3: CASSSEVTGIETQYF. In DNA form, the CDR3 reads TGTGCCAGCAGCTCAGAGGTGACAGGGATAGAGACCCAGTACTTC.

The CDR3 bases are TGTGCCAGCAGTTTACCGGACAGGGAGTTTATCAATGAGCAGTTCTTC. It is translated as CASSLPDREFINEQFF. The rearrangement joins TRBV28 to TRBJ2-1; the match to TRBD1 covers 8 bases. The germline CDR1 and CDR2 sequences are MDHEN and SYDVKM. V lost 2 bases, J lost 6 bases, and 9 bases stayed unmatched. CDR3 length equals 16 residues. Based on the CDR3 plus reference TRBV28 and TRBJ2-1, the full variable domain is DVKVTQSSRYLVKRTGEKVFLECVQDMDHENMFWYRQDPGLGLRLIYFSYDVKMKEKGDIPEGYSVSREKKERFSLILESASTNQTSMYLCASSLPDREFINEQFFGPGTRLTVL.

The chain's CDR3 is CASSLQLAGGPYSYEQYF. The CDR3 region has the DNA TGCGCCAGCAGCTTGCAACTAGCGGGAGGGCCATACTCCTACGAGCAGTACTTC. The chain has TRBV5-1 and TRBJ2-7, with 13 bases identical to TRBD2. Trimming removed 1 base from V and 0 bases from J; junction bases left unmatched: 7. The CDR3 covers 18 residues. Germline CDR1 and CDR2: SGHRS and YFSETQ.

The chain combines TRBV29-1 with TRBJ2-5, with D perhaps TRBD2 (5 bases). The J call is doubtful: the DNA matches TRBJ2-7 better. The length of the CDR3 is 12 residues. Germline lookup yields CDR1 SQVTM and CDR2 ANQGSEA. The CDR3: CSVEGEGSEQYF. CDR3 nucleotide sequence: TGCAGCGTTGAAGGGGAAGGGAGCGAGCAGTACTTC.

DNA of the CDR3: TGCGCCAGCAGCCAAGATACTAGCGAAGATACGCAGTATTTT. It codes for CASSQDTSEDTQYF. The rearrangement joins TRBV4-1 to TRBJ2-3; TRBD2 matches at 7 bases. V was clipped by 0 bases and J by 5 bases; unmatched bases: 2. The CDR3 consists of 14 residues. Germline-derived CDR1 and CDR2 are MGHRA and YSYEKL.

The rearrangement uses TRBV13 and TRBJ1-4; D might be TRBD1 (5 bases). CDR3 size: 14 residues. The germline V gene encodes CDR1 PRHDT and CDR2 FYEKMQ (reference sequence). V was shortened by 5 bases and J by 7 bases, with 14 bases between the two germline ends. The CDR3: CASSARQIGEKLFF. CDR3 nucleotide sequence: TGTGCCAGCAGCGCTCGACAGATCGGTGAAAAACTGTTTTTT.

The rearrangement links TRBV6-4 to TRBJ2-1; TRBD2 aligns across 14 bases. The CDR3 length is 16 residues. Germline V gives CDR1 MRHNA, CDR2 SNTAGT. J lost 6 bases, V lost 0 bases, and 1 base had no gene match. CDR3 sequence reads: CASSDSGTSGSNEQFF. CDR3 bases: TGTGCCAGCAGTGACTCGGGGACTAGCGGGAGCAATGAGCAGTTCTTC.

The V and J genes are TRBV7-2 and TRBJ2-7; D possibly corresponds to TRBD1 (5 bases). The CDR3 has 14 residues. The V and J ends lost 6 bases and 9 bases respectively, with 21 bases between them. Germline V lookup: CDR1 SGHTA, CDR2 FQGNSA. CDR3 in amino acids: CASRGAENLRGQYF. The CDR3 DNA sequence: TGTGCCAGCAGAGGGGCGGAGAATCTACGAGGGCAGTACTTC.

A few counts support this clone. This chain uses TRBV4-1 with TRBJ1-1; 9 nucleotides align to TRBD1. Germline-derived CDR1 and CDR2 are MGHRA and YSYEKL. Unmatched junction bases numbered 1, after V lost 1 base and J lost 4 bases. CDR3 length: 14 amino acids. The CDR3 here is CASSQATGGTEAFF. CDR3 coding DNA: TGCGCCAGCAGCCAAGCGACAGGGGGCACTGAAGCTTTCTTT.